The 10 T cell receptor beta chains listed next were all sequenced from one sample in a study of shared clonotypes between healthy human individuals. Assay: immunoSEQ multiplex PCR; the TCRdb copy retains only in-frame clones and omits some. The repertoire has 2 million or so clones, 85% to 95% of them found once; the top ten carry 0.1% to 0.15%. Source material: naive CD4+ T cells sorted from blood. This sample's subset: CD45RA+ positively selected. These receptors were obtained from a young man in good health.

The CDR3 DNA reads as TGTGCCAGCAGCCAAGATAATCTAGCCTTAGGGCCCCAGCATTTT. This translates into CASSQDNLALGPQHF. The chain joins TRBV4-2 to TRBJ1-5; no firm D call. V dropped 0 bases and J dropped 9 bases, with 15 bases sitting between them. The CDR3 contains 15 residues. Germline CDR1 reads LGHNA; CDR2 reads YNFKEQ.

The gene calls are TRBV6-4 and TRBJ2-7, with D possibly TRBD2 on 6 matching bases. The ends were cut back, 7 bases at V and 5 bases at J, with 24 bases in the middle. CDR3 length equals 16 residues. CDR1 and CDR2 from the germline V gene are MRHNA and SNTAGT. DNA of the CDR3: TGTGCCAGCATCGGGACTGCCATTCATATTTTGGACGAGCAGTACTTC. Translating gives CASIGTAIHILDEQYF.

The J gene is TRBJ2-3, the V gene TRBV5-1; 9 bases agree with TRBD2. Trimming at V came to 3 bases and at J to 3 bases, leaving 5 bases not matched to a gene. The CDR3 loop spans 15 amino acids. Germline CDR1 reads SGHRS; CDR2 reads YFSETQ. The CDR3 reads CASSSGSGRTDTQYF. CDR3 DNA sequence: TGCGCCAGCAGCTCCGGTAGCGGGAGAACAGATACGCAGTATTTT.

The chain couples TRBV5-1 to TRBJ2-3, with D possibly being TRBD1 (5 bases). Germline V gene data show CDR1 as SGHRS and CDR2 as YFSETQ. The germline V and J ends were trimmed by 0 bases and 0 bases, with 8 bases remaining between them. The CDR3 has 15 residues. The CDR3 reads CASSLDDRSTDTQYF. The CDR3 bases are TGCGCCAGCAGCTTGGATGACAGAAGCACAGATACGCAGTATTTT.

This rearrangement joins TRBV23-1 to TRBJ2-4, with D unclear. TRBV23-1 is identified as an open reading frame with a role that is uncertain. The length of the CDR3 is 15 residues. The V and J ends lost 1 base and 0 bases respectively, with 7 bases between them. The DNA of the CDR3 is TGCGCCAGCAGTCAATGGATTTCAGCCAAAAACATTCAGTACTTC. Translated, it gives CASSQWISAKNIQYF.

This chain links TRBV7-6 with TRBJ2-1; a weak D match, TRBD2 (5 bases). CDR1 is SGHVS and CDR2 is FNYEAQ in the germline V gene. The CDR3 extends over 16 amino acids. Between the trimmed V and J ends, which lost 1 base and 0 bases, there was a span of 10 bases. CDR3 protein: CASSLGTLISYNEQFF. The CDR3 coding sequence is TGTGCCAGCAGCTTAGGGACTTTGATCTCCTACAATGAGCAGTTCTTC.

This chain uses TRBV11-2 with TRBJ2-7; unclear D gene. The germline V gene has CDR1 SGHAT and CDR2 FQNNGV. Trimming stripped 2 bases from V and 2 bases from J, with 10 bases between. The CDR3 contains 14 residues. The CDR3 sequence: CASSLLGPAYEQYF. CDR3 DNA: TGTGCCAGCAGCTTACTCGGACCGGCCTACGAGCAGTACTTC.

This chain uses TRBV10-1 with TRBJ2-1; TRBD2 aligns across 10 bases. Germline V gene data show CDR1 as WNHNN and CDR2 as SYGVQD (reference sequence). The CDR3 loop spans 15 amino acids. J lost 3 bases, V lost 5 bases, and 4 bases had no gene match. The CDR3, as DNA: TGCGCCAGCAGTATGAGGACTAGCGGCTACAATGAGCAGTTCTTC. It codes for CASSMRTSGYNEQFF.

V is TRBV5-1 and J is TRBJ2-3, with D unclear. The CDR3 sequence is 15 residues long. Deletions cut 5 bases from V and 2 bases from J, with 15 bases between. Germline V gene data show CDR1 as SGHRS and CDR2 as YFSETQ. The CDR3 sequence is CASRLTGTFTDTQYF. CDR3 sequence (DNA): TGCGCCAGCAGACTGACTGGAACGTTCACAGATACGCAGTATTTT.

CDR3 sequence reads: CATLAGNTEAFF. Written as DNA, the CDR3 is TGTGCCACCCTTGCGGGGAACACTGAAGCTTTCTTT. The chain uses TRBV6-5 and TRBJ1-1; D gene uncertain. Deletions cut 10 bases from V and 1 base from J, with 10 bases between. The germline gives CDR1 MNHEY, CDR2 SVGAGI. The CDR3 totals 12 residues.